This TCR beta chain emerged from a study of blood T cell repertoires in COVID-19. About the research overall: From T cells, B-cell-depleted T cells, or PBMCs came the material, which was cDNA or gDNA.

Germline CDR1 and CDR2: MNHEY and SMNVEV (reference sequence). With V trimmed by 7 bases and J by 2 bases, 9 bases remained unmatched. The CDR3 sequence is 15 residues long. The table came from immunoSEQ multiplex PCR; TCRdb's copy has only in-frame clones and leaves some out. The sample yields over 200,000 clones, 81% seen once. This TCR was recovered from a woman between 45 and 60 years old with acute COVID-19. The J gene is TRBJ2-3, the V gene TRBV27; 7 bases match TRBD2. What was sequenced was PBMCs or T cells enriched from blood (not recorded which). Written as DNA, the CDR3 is TGTGCCAGCACACTAGCGCCAAGATCCACAGATACGCAGTATTTT. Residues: CASTLAPRSTDTQYF.